This T cell receptor (beta chain) was obtained from a study of blood T cells in healthy people across ages. A second PCR, run for about 7 to 12 cycles, used a sample-barcoded 5' primer plus a J-beta primer mix. TCRdb fed the 5' RACE reads into MiXCR, producing one record per CDR3 protein. The table records around 1,000,000 distinct CDR3 sequences, around 27% of them present only once. This same sample was also taken into another study, of T cells of mothers and their children.

This sequence originates from a girl aged 2-9 years in good health. Sequencing used blood.

The CDR3 region is CASSVSRTGYEQYF. Written as DNA, the CDR3 is TGTGCCAGCAGCGTATCTAGGACAGGCTACGAGCAGTACTTC. This chain uses TRBV9 with TRBJ2-7; TRBD1 aligns across 7 bases. The V and J ends lost 1 base and 3 bases, in that order; junction bases with no gene match: 4. Germline V CDR1 and CDR2: SGDLS, YYNGEE. The CDR3 runs 14 residues.